This section outlines one T cell receptor beta chain sequence together with its context. Its antigen remains unknown. Profiling relied on immunoSEQ multiplex PCR, and the TCRdb table lists in-frame clones only, not all of them. The table records some 130,000 clones, approximately 92% of them present only once. These data originate in a study of T cell responses to AZD1222 COVID-19 vaccine. Findings and limits, study-wide: Baseline serology detected seropositivity in only a handful of AZD1222 recipients.

V lost 4 bases, J lost 8 bases, and 21 bases lay in between. The CDR3 consists of 15 residues. Looked up from germline, CDR1 is LGHDT and CDR2 is YNNKEL (reference sequence). Sequencing used peripheral blood, obtained on day 0 of AZD1222 vaccination. This chain joins TRBV3-1 (or the pseudogene TRBV3-2) and TRBJ2-7, with no clear D. The source of this sequence is an adult in good health. The CDR3 here is CASSPPGSHSIQQYF. CDR3 nucleotides: TGTGCCAGCAGCCCCCCTGGCTCGCACTCTATCCAGCAGTACTTC.